This record looks at one T cell receptor beta chain sequence and its context. The target antigen is unknown. The germline V gene has CDR1 LNHDA and CDR2 SQIVND (reference sequence). This CDR3 is built from 15 residues. V shed 5 bases, J shed 1 base, and the junction held 5 bases outside the gene matches. This record comes from a study of cytomegalovirus exposure and HLA in healthy donors. Whole-study findings and limits: The likely explanation for a cluster of highly shared sequence variants was sequencing artifact. In an earlier analysis, in some 600 donors, most V segments appeared productive either ~90% or ~30% of the time. It was shown in a later analysis that HLA-associated TCR beta chains were more clonally expanded than other, equally common chains.

Researchers ran the PCR with 60 Vbeta and 13 Jbeta primers. Generated by immunoSEQ multiplex PCR, the TCRdb table keeps only in-frame clones and is missing some. There are approximately 300,000 clones in the sample; 80% occur only once, and about 0.28% lies in the top ten. The sample was PBMCs. This TCR came from a girl aged 2 to 9 in good health and CMV-seronegative. The chain is built from TRBV19 and TRBJ2-5; TRBD2 agrees at 9 bases. The CDR3 bases are TGTGCCAGTAGTCGCAAGACTAGCGGCCAAGAGACCCAGTACTTC. It is translated as CASSRKTSGQETQYF.